The present TCR beta chain was sequenced within a study of T cells after yellow fever vaccination. Study at large: Low-cell-number fractions underwent preparation using SMART-Seq v4 Ultra Low Input.

Trimming took 5 bases from V and 4 from J, leaving 17 bases between them. The germline V gene encodes CDR1 SEHNR and CDR2 FQNEAQ (reference sequence). The CDR3 consists of 15 residues. A few counts support this clonotype. As yet, its antigen is unknown. The CDR3 carries no conserved terminal phenylalanine or tryptophan, so it likely arises from a read error. Study-wide findings and caveats: Reappearance after the booster was observed for most primary-vaccination clones (about 96% CD4, about 90% CD8).

TCRdb reprocessed the 5' RACE reads via MiXCR and lists one record per CDR3 protein. The sample holds 400,000 or so distinct CDR3 sequences, 6% to 8% seen once. The sample was PBMCs, taken 5 days after the yellow fever booster vaccination. The V and J genes are TRBV7-9 and TRBJ1-2; tentative D call: TRBD1 (6 bases). The receptor comes from a man aged 30 to 45 who received the YFV17D yellow fever vaccine. The CDR3 bases are TGTGCCAGCAGCCGGGGGGGGGGCTTTGCCTATGGCTACACCCTC. It is translated as CASSRGGGFAYGYTL.